Listed here are 15 T cell receptor beta chains from one sample, sequenced in a study of blood T cell repertoires in COVID-19. TCRdb's table, derived via immunoSEQ multiplex PCR, lists solely in-frame clones and lacks some. The table shows roughly 180,000 clones, with approximately 87% occurring only once. Input material: PBMCs or T cells enriched from blood (not recorded which). Receptors originate from a woman between 50 and 59 years old who had recovered from COVID-19.

V is TRBV7-2 and J is TRBJ1-5, with 9 bases identical to TRBD1. V lost 2 bases and J lost 6; bases outside the gene matches: 5. Per the germline V gene, CDR1 is SGHTA and CDR2 is FQGNSA. This CDR3 has 15 residues. The CDR3, as DNA: TGTGCCAGCAGCTTACCTAACAGGGGGCGTCAGCCCCAGCATTTT. It encodes CASSLPNRGRQPQHF.

CDR3 bases: TGCGCCAGCAGCTTGGGGACAGGGGGCTTCATGAACACTGAAGCTTTCTTT. Protein product: CASSLGTGGFMNTEAFF. V usage is TRBV5-1 and J usage is TRBJ1-1; TRBD1 matches 11 bases. V lost 0 bases to trimming and J lost 0 bases; unmatched junction nucleotides: 4. CDR3 size: 17 residues. Germline V gives CDR1 SGHRS, CDR2 YFSETQ.

The V call is TRBV19, the J call TRBJ1-2; TRBD1 might be the D (5 bases). Germline V CDR1 and CDR2: LNHDA, SQIVND (reference sequence). V was clipped by 3 bases and J by 9 bases, with 14 bases between them. This CDR3 spans 13 amino acids. The CDR3 bases are TGTGCCAGTAGTATCGGCAGGGAACCGAGCTACACCTTC. This gives the protein CASSIGREPSYTF. Full variable domain (rest looked up from reference TRBV19 and TRBJ1-2): DGGITQSPKYLFRKEGQNVTLSCEQNLNHDAMYWYRQDPGQGLRLIYYSQIVNDFQKGDIAEGYSVSREKKESFPLTVTSAQKNPTAFYLCASSIGREPSYTFGSGTRLTVV.

The chain recombines TRBV6-5 with TRBJ1-1, with D tentatively TRBD1 (6 bases). V lost 6 bases to trimming and J lost 5 bases, with 16 bases between them. Germline V lookup: CDR1 MNHEY, CDR2 SVGAGI. There are 14 residues in the CDR3. The CDR3 region is CASSEEGGETEAFF. CDR3 DNA sequence: TGTGCCAGCAGCGAGGAGGGGGGGGAAACTGAAGCTTTCTTT.

The chain employs TRBV11-2 and TRBJ2-3, with D possibly matching TRBD2 (5 bases). Germline V lookup: CDR1 SGHAT, CDR2 FQNNGV. Trimming stripped 1 base from V and 4 bases from J, with 15 bases between. CDR3 length equals 16 residues. The CDR3 sequence: CASSLVGNPGADTQYF. The CDR3 DNA follows: TGTGCCAGCAGCTTAGTAGGTAACCCCGGGGCAGATACGCAGTATTTT.

This chain connects TRBV5-6 to TRBJ1-5, with a weak D call TRBD1 (6 bases). Trimming removed 4 bases at V and 7 bases at J, with 15 bases between. Germline V lookup: CDR1 SGHDT, CDR2 YYEEEE. The CDR3 has 14 residues. The CDR3 DNA reads as TGTGCCAGCAGCGCCGGGACAATTACGCAGCCCCAGCATTTT. The encoded protein is CASSAGTITQPQHF.

The V gene is TRBV6-5, the J gene TRBJ1-1; unclear D gene. Germline V gives CDR1 MNHEY, CDR2 SVGAGI. This CDR3 region has 16 residues. V was shortened by 0 bases and J by 5 bases, with 16 bases between the two germline ends. The CDR3 nucleotides read TGTGCCAGCAGTTACTCGCCCGGGGTAAGGGATACTGAAGCTTTCTTT. This codes for CASSYSPGVRDTEAFF.

This chain connects TRBV6-6 to TRBJ1-1; 8 positions match TRBD1. CDR3 length equals 15 residues. Germline V gene lookup returns CDR1 MNHNY and CDR2 SVGAGI (reference sequence). Trimming at V came to 6 bases and at J to 2 bases, leaving 8 bases not matched to a gene. The CDR3 protein is CASSTQGAGNTEAFF. Written as DNA, the CDR3 is TGTGCCAGCAGCACGCAGGGGGCGGGAAACACTGAAGCTTTCTTT.

The chain has TRBV30 and TRBJ2-1; maybe TRBD2 (6 bases). Germline-derived CDR1 and CDR2 are GTSNPN and SVGIG (reference sequence). Trimming cost V 0 bases and J 0 bases, with 15 bases left between them. The CDR3 is 17 residues long. The CDR3 is CAWSVNLFGSSYNEQFF. In DNA, the CDR3 is TGTGCCTGGAGTGTAAATTTGTTCGGGAGCTCCTACAATGAGCAGTTCTTC.

This clone was found once. The chain has TRBV28 and TRBJ2-1; D is unclear. V lost 3 bases and J lost 0, with 3 bases in between. Germline CDR1 reads MDHEN; CDR2 reads SYDVKM. The CDR3 is 13 amino acids. CDR3 coding DNA: TGTGCCAGCAGTTTTCGCTCCTACAATGAGCAGTTCTTC. It specifies CASSFRSYNEQFF.

The chain employs TRBV5-1 and TRBJ1-5; weak D call: TRBD1 (6 bases). Germline V gives CDR1 SGHRS, CDR2 YFSETQ. The CDR3 totals 16 residues. The V end lost 1 base, the J end lost 0 bases, and 11 bases lay between the germline ends. Here the CDR3 reads CASSLSGADSNQPQHF. CDR3 nucleotides: TGCGCCAGCAGCTTGTCAGGGGCGGATAGCAATCAGCCCCAGCATTTT.

The genes are TRBV19 and TRBJ1-5; tentative D call: TRBD1 (5 bases). The CDR3 is made up of 16 amino acids. The ends were cut back, 1 base at V and 2 bases at J, with 12 bases in the middle. Germline assignment: CDR1 LNHDA and CDR2 SQIVND (reference sequence). The DNA for the CDR3 is TGTGCCAGTAGTATAGCGGGGGAATCGGGCAATCAGCCCCAGCATTTT. Amino acid sequence: CASSIAGESGNQPQHF.

The J gene is TRBJ2-5, the V gene TRBV6-5, with TRBD2 identical over 7 bases. The CDR3 covers 13 residues. The germline CDR1 and CDR2 sequences are MNHEY and SVGAGI. After removal of 6 bases from V and 7 bases from J, the junction contained 8 bases not matched to a gene. The CDR3 protein is CASSMGLFGTQYF. In DNA, the CDR3 is TGTGCCAGCAGCATGGGACTATTTGGGACCCAGTACTTC.

V is TRBV2 and J is TRBJ2-3; the match to TRBD2 covers 10 bases. Germline V lookup: CDR1 SNHLY, CDR2 FYNNEI. The CDR3 contains 15 residues. V was clipped by 6 bases and J by 1 base; unmatched bases: 4. The DNA of the CDR3 is TGTGCCAGCAGAGGCCTAGCGGGGGGCACAGATACGCAGTATTTT. Protein: CASRGLAGGTDTQYF.

The chain combines TRBV15 with TRBJ1-1; the D is unclear. Germline V gene sequence: CDR1 LNHNV, CDR2 YYDKDF (reference sequence). V gave up 1 base and J gave up 4 bases, with 16 bases separating them. The CDR3 covers 16 residues. CDR3 residues: CATSRAITPAGTEAFF. Here the CDR3 DNA reads TGTGCCACCAGCAGAGCCATCACACCGGCGGGCACTGAAGCTTTCTTT.